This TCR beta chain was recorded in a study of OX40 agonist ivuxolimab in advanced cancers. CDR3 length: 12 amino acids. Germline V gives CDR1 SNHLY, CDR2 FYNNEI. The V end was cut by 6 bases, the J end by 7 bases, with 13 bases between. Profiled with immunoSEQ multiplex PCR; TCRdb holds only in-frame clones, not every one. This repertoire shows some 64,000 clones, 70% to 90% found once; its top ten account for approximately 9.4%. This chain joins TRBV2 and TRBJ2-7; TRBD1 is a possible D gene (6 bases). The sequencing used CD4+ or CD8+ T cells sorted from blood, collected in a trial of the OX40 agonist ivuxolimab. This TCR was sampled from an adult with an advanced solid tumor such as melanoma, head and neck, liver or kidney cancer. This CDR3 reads CASRGDKSEQYF. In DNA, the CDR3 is TGTGCCAGCAGAGGGGACAAGTCAGAGCAGTACTTC.